This T cell receptor (beta chain) was observed in a study of T cell responses to AZD1222 COVID-19 vaccine. This CDR3 is 15 amino acids long. V was pared by 1 base and J by 3 bases, with 3 bases of the junction left unmatched. Germline loops: CDR1 LGHDT, CDR2 YNNKEL (reference sequence). The method was immunoSEQ multiplex PCR; TCRdb's version includes in-frame clones alone and lacks a portion of them. The table records 150,000 to 200,000 clones, 88% of them present only once. Note on this clone: Its target is unknown.

Findings and limits, study-wide: Reports indicate that nearly half of spike-specific TCRs are directed at unmutated variant regions. White British people made up most donors, females outnumbered males, and clonal diversity was possibly underestimated. Compared with day 0, the breadth and depth of the Spike-specific TCR repertoire rose significantly after two doses of AZD1222. Without day 14 samples, only post-peak T cell repertoires were studied.

The material was peripheral blood, obtained 28 days after the second AZD1222 dose. The sequence was obtained from an adult who received the AZD1222 COVID-19 vaccine. The chain combines TRBV3-1 (or the pseudogene TRBV3-2) with TRBJ2-7; TRBD2 aligns across 10 bases. CDR3 loop: CASSQVGTSVYEQYF. CDR3 coding DNA: TGTGCCAGCAGCCAAGTTGGGACTAGCGTCTACGAGCAGTACTTC.